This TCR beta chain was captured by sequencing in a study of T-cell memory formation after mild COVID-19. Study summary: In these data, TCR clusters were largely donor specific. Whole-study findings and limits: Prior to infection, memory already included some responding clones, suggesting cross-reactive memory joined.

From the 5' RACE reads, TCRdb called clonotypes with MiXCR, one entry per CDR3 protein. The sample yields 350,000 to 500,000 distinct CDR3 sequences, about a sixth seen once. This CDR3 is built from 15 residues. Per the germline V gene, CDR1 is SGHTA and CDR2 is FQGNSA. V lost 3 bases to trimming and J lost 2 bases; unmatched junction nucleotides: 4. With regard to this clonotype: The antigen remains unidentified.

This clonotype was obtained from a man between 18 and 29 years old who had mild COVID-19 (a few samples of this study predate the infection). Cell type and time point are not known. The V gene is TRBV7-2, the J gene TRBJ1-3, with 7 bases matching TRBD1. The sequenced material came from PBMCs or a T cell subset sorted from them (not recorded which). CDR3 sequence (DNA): TGTGCCAGCAGCTTTGATACAGGGGCTGGAAACACCATATATTTT. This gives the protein CASSFDTGAGNTIYF.